Listed below are T cell receptor beta chains from one sample, sequenced in a study of T-cell reconstitution after alpha-beta-depleted transplantation in children. TCRdb fed the PCR reads into MiXCR, producing one record per CDR3 protein. In the table there are about 250,000 distinct CDR3 sequences, more than 20% of which are singletons. Sequences were derived from PBMCs, mostly from graft donor cells, sampled 360 days after TCRalphabeta/CD19-depleted stem cell transplant. These receptors all stem from a female patient between 2 and 10 years old who had a stem cell transplant for congenital amegakaryocytic thrombocytopenia, so the T cells may come from the graft donor. The CDR3 runs from the conserved cysteine through the conserved F or W. The order of the fields is J gene, V gene, D gene, clone size, CDR3 protein, CDR3 DNA. A D gene is named only where the DNA matches it firmly. Only some rows state a clone size, as once, few, many or a class for expanded clones.

J: TRBJ1-2; V: TRBV5-1; D: TRBD1; size: few; CDR3: CASSLEGGQGPFSYGYTF; DNA: TGCGCCAGCAGCTTGGAAGGCGGACAGGGTCCGTTTAGCTATGGCTACACCTTC
J: TRBJ2-1; V: TRBV10-3; D: TRBD2; size: few; CDR3: CAIRVLQRGGHEQFF; DNA: TGTGCCATCAGGGTACTACAGCGGGGGGGTCATGAGCAGTTCTTC
J: TRBJ2-3; V: TRBV20-1; D: TRBD1; size: -; CDR3: CSARGGQGPDTQYF; DNA: TGCAGTGCTAGAGGCGGACAGGGCCCAGATACGCAGTATTTT
J: TRBJ2-7; V: TRBV3-1; D: TRBD2; size: -; CDR3: CASSQQLALRGYEQYF; DNA: TGTGCCAGCAGCCAACAACTAGCGTTAAGAGGTTACGAGCAGTACTTC
J: TRBJ2-3; V: TRBV12-3/TRBV12-4; D: TRBD2; size: many; CDR3: CASRRTSSSTDTQYF; DNA: TGTGCCAGCAGAAGGACTAGCAGTAGCACAGATACGCAGTATTTT
J: TRBJ1-1; V: TRBV7-9; D: -; size: -; CDR3: CASSLVRDTEAFF; DNA: TGTGCCAGCAGCTTAGTTAGGGACACTGAAGCTTTCTTT
J: TRBJ1-2; V: TRBV20-1; D: -; size: -; CDR3: CSALLGGVGYGYTF; DNA: TGCAGTGCTCTTCTAGGGGGGGTCGGCTATGGCTACACCTTC
J: TRBJ2-5; V: TRBV5-4; D: -; size: few; CDR3: CASSSLAEETQYF; DNA: TGTGCCAGCAGCTCCCTGGCGGAAGAGACCCAGTACTTC
J: TRBJ2-1; V: TRBV29-1; D: -; size: many; CDR3: CSCRGAIYYNEQFF; DNA: TGCAGCTGTCGGGGGGCCATCTACTACAATGAGCAGTTCTTC
J: TRBJ2-2; V: TRBV20-1; D: -; size: -; CDR3: CSARDGNTGELFF; DNA: TGCAGTGCTCGGGACGGGAACACCGGGGAGCTGTTTTTT
J: TRBJ2-3; V: TRBV6-1; D: -; size: few; CDR3: CASRARWSPTDTQYF; DNA: TGTGCCAGCAGGGCCCGATGGTCCCCCACAGATACGCAGTATTTT
J: TRBJ2-5; V: TRBV6-2/TRBV6-3; D: TRBD2; size: few; CDR3: CASSPTGLAGTQYF; DNA: TGTGCCAGCAGTCCCACGGGACTAGCTGGGACCCAGTACTTC
J: TRBJ1-4; V: TRBV20-1; D: -; size: few; CDR3: CSARDWGSEKLFF; DNA: TGCAGTGCTAGAGATTGGGGGAGTGAAAAACTGTTTTTT
J: TRBJ2-3; V: TRBV5-1; D: -; size: few; CDR3: CASSSDRSTDTQYF; DNA: TGCGCCAGCAGCTCGGACAGAAGCACAGATACGCAGTATTTT
J: TRBJ2-1; V: TRBV19; D: -; size: once; CDR3: CASSNGRHYNEQFF; DNA: TGTGCCAGTAGTAACGGGCGGCACTACAATGAGCAGTTCTTC
J: TRBJ2-7; V: TRBV15; D: -; size: many; CDR3: CATSRDTPNEQYF; DNA: TGTGCCACCAGCAGAGATACCCCGAACGAGCAGTACTTC
J: TRBJ2-2; V: TRBV6-2/TRBV6-3; D: -; size: -; CDR3: CASSYGSRNTGELFF; DNA: TGTGCCAGCAGTTACGGGAGTAGGAACACCGGGGAGCTGTTTTTT
J: TRBJ2-1; V: TRBV7-3; D: -; size: few; CDR3: CASSLSQVGSYNEQFF; DNA: TGTGCCAGCAGCTTATCCCAAGTAGGCTCCTACAATGAGCAGTTCTTC
J: TRBJ2-3; V: TRBV7-9; D: -; size: once; CDR3: CASSFGLHGAGDTQYF; DNA: TGTGCCAGCAGCTTCGGGCTCCACGGGGCAGGGGATACGCAGTATTTT
J: TRBJ1-4; V: TRBV12-3/TRBV12-4; D: TRBD1; size: -; CDR3: CASSRGTGGMLANEKLFF; DNA: TGTGCCAGCAGTAGAGGGACAGGGGGCATGCTGGCTAATGAAAAACTGTTTTTT
J: TRBJ2-2; V: TRBV24-1; D: -; size: -; CDR3: CGTSDDRVVPGELFF; DNA: TGTGGCACCAGTGATGACAGAGTCGTTCCCGGGGAGCTGTTTTTT
J: TRBJ2-1; V: TRBV5-1; D: TRBD2; size: few; CDR3: CASSLVSSGVNEQFF; DNA: TGCGCCAGCAGCTTGGTCTCTAGCGGGGTAAATGAGCAGTTCTTC
J: TRBJ2-5; V: TRBV20-1; D: -; size: few; CDR3: CSVRGPGGQETQYF; DNA: TGCAGTGTACGGGGGCCAGGGGGCCAAGAGACCCAGTACTTC
J: TRBJ2-2; V: TRBV10-3; D: -; size: -; CDR3: CAISEWGTGKTDTGELFF; DNA: TGTGCCATCAGTGAGTGGGGTACAGGGAAGACGGACACCGGGGAGCTGTTTTTT
J: TRBJ2-3; V: TRBV20-1; D: -; size: -; CDR3: CSARDSSRGIRDTQYF; DNA: TGCAGTGCTAGAGATTCAAGCAGGGGCATTAGAGATACGCAGTATTTT
J: TRBJ2-3; V: TRBV28; D: -; size: few; CDR3: CASRLLGGPWDTQYF; DNA: TGTGCCAGCAGGTTACTAGGAGGACCTTGGGATACGCAGTATTTT
J: TRBJ2-1; V: TRBV6-5; D: -; size: few; CDR3: CASSYSTGWGNEQFF; DNA: TGTGCCAGCAGTTACTCGACCGGGTGGGGCAATGAGCAGTTCTTC
J: TRBJ2-1; V: TRBV6-5; D: -; size: many; CDR3: CASSYSMFLDEQFF; DNA: TGTGCCAGCAGTTACTCGATGTTTCTTGATGAGCAGTTCTTC
J: TRBJ2-7; V: TRBV20-1; D: -; size: -; CDR3: CSADTRTYEQYF; DNA: TGCAGTGCTGATACTAGGACCTACGAGCAGTACTTC
J: TRBJ2-1; V: TRBV5-1; D: -; size: few; CDR3: CASSITGPANEQFF; DNA: TGCGCCAGCAGCATAACGGGCCCAGCGAATGAGCAGTTCTTC